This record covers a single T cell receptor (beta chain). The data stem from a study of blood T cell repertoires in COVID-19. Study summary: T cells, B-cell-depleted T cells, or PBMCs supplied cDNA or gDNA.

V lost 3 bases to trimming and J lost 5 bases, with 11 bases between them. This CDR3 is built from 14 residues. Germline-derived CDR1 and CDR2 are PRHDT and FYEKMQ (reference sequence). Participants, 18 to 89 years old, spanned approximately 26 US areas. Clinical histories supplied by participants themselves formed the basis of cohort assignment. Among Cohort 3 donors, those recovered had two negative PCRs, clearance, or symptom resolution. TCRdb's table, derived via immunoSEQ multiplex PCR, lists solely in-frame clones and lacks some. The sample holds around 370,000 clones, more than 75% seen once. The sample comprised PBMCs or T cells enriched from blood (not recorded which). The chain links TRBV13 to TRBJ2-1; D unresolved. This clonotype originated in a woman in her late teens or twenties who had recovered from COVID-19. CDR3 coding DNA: TGTGCCAGCAGCTTTCCCTCTCGGGACAATGAGCAGTTCTTC. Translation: CASSFPSRDNEQFF.